A selection of T cell receptor beta chains follows, all from one sample in a study of OX40 agonist ivuxolimab in advanced cancers. Using immunoSEQ multiplex PCR, the repertoire was profiled, and TCRdb retains in-frame clones only, with some absent. The table lists 20,000 to 25,000 clones, 75% to 95% of them singletons, with around 60% in the top ten. Sequencing used CD4+ or CD8+ T cells sorted from blood, obtained in a trial of the OX40 agonist ivuxolimab. The receptors originated from an adult with an advanced solid tumor such as melanoma, head and neck, liver or kidney cancer. Each CDR3 is given with its conserved first and last residue. D genes are given only for firm matches. Where a row states a size, it is once, few, many or the class of an expanded clone; other rows omit it.

>NA|TRBJ2-1|NA|TRBV5-1
CASRAEVSVVDEQFF
TGCGCCAGCAGGGCGGAAGTGTCGGTTGTAGATGAGCAGTTCTTC
>TRBD1|TRBJ1-2|NA|TRBV5-1
CAGGQGAVRGYTF
TGCGCCGGAGGACAGGGGGCTGTACGCGGCTACACCTTC
>NA|TRBJ2-1|NA|TRBV6-1
CASSESGLGFYNEQFF
TGTGCCAGCAGTGAATCAGGCCTGGGGTTCTACAATGAGCAGTTCTTC
>TRBD1|TRBJ1-1|NA|TRBV4-1
CASSLIHGQENTEAFF
TGCGCCAGCAGCCTGATACACGGACAGGAAAACACTGAAGCTTTCTTT
>NA|TRBJ2-2|NA|TRBV5-1
CASSADPSGELFF
TGCGCCAGCAGCGCCGACCCGTCGGGGGAGCTGTTTTTT
>NA|TRBJ2-7|NA|TRBV18
CASSLPGGEQYF
TGTGCCAGCTCACTTCCGGGTGGCGAGCAGTACTTC
>TRBD2|TRBJ2-1|medium-sized|TRBV6-4
CASSDSTSGEANEQFF
TGTGCCAGCAGTGACTCGACTAGCGGGGAGGCGAATGAGCAGTTCTTC
>NA|TRBJ2-7|few|TRBV5-7
CASSETTGTHEQYF
TGTGCCAGCAGCGAGACTACCGGGACACATGAGCAGTACTTC
>NA|TRBJ2-6|NA|TRBV21-1
CASRPDSGANVLTF
TGTGCCAGCCGCCCGGACTCTGGGGCCAACGTCCTGACTTTC
>TRBD1|TRBJ1-4|NA|TRBV30
CAWGTGHNEKLFF
TGTGCCTGGGGGACAGGCCATAATGAAAAACTGTTTTTT
>NA|TRBJ1-1|once|TRBV7-8
CASSPPRALEAFF
TGTGCCAGCAGCCCCCCGAGGGCCCTTGAAGCTTTCTTT
>TRBD1|TRBJ1-6|NA|TRBV7-9
CASSEDRGYNSPLHF
TGTGCCAGCAGCGAGGACAGGGGATATAATTCACCCCTCCACTTT
>TRBD1|TRBJ1-4|NA|TRBV7-2
CASSSQFGTGDAEKLFF
TGTGCCAGCAGCTCTCAATTCGGGACAGGGGATGCCGAAAAACTGTTTTTT
>NA|TRBJ1-5|NA|TRBV2
CASSELINQPQHF
TGTGCCAGCAGTGAACTTATCAATCAGCCCCAGCATTTT
>NA|TRBJ2-5|NA|TRBV7-8
CASSPLDQETQYF
TGTGCCAGCAGCCCACTCGATCAAGAGACCCAGTACTTC
>NA|TRBJ1-1|NA|TRBV27
CASSSILENTEAFF
TGTGCCAGCAGTTCGATCCTGGAGAACACTGAAGCTTTCTTT
>TRBD2|TRBJ2-2|NA|TRBV5-4
CASSLVELAGGLRGGELFF
TGTGCCAGCAGCTTGGTGGAACTAGCGGGGGGGCTTCGAGGCGGGGAGCTGTTTTTT